This T cell receptor (beta chain) was captured in a study of cytomegalovirus exposure and HLA in healthy donors. Study outcomes and limitations: The study recorded 164 TCR beta chains that were cytomegalovirus-associated. It was assumed in the presence/absence analyses that sequencing depth was roughly uniform across donors.

V dropped 0 bases and J dropped 8 bases, with 16 bases sitting between them. CDR3 length: 15 amino acids. Germline assignment: CDR1 SGHTA and CDR2 FQGNSA. The PCR contained 60 Vbeta and 13 Jbeta primers. Libraries were prepared by immunoSEQ multiplex PCR; TCRdb keeps only in-frame clonotypes and omits some of them. The sample has 150,000 to 200,000 clones; 80% to 90% are singletons. Note on this clone: Its antigen is currently unknown.

The sample comprised PBMCs. The receptor was isolated from a man aged 25-45 years in good health and CMV-seropositive. The J gene is TRBJ1-2, the V gene TRBV7-2, with D maybe TRBD1 (6 bases). The CDR3 region has the DNA TGTGCCAGCAGCTTAGCGACCTCAGGGGATCAGGGCTACACCTTC. Its protein product is CASSLATSGDQGYTF.